The 12 T cell receptor beta chains below come from one sample, sequenced in a study of regulatory T cells in long-lasting Graves disease. Time point reported: newly diagnosed GD, antithyroid drugs for less than 3 months. There was RNA extracted from PBMCs, and the TCR library was made from it. To make TCR beta libraries, researchers used iRepertoire HTBI primers and Arm-PCR of CDR3 regions. Using its own MiXCR run on the multiplex PCR reads, TCRdb lists one record per CDR3 protein. The table includes about 540,000 distinct CDR3 sequences, about 14% detected once. These data were also filed under a second study, of T cells in Graves' hyperthyroidism and ophthalmopathy.

Sequenced here: peripheral blood mononuclear cells (PBMCs), sampled at new diagnosis, from a patient treated with antithyroid drugs. The receptor set was obtained from a man aged 30 to 39 with Graves disease.

This clonotype showed up many times. The CDR3 loop reads CASRQFGVSDEQFF. CDR3 DNA sequence: TGTGCCAGCAGACAGTTTGGGGTTTCGGATGAGCAGTTCTTC. The chain carries TRBV7-9 and TRBJ2-1; D gene unclear. The ends were cut back, 6 bases at V and 8 bases at J, with 17 bases in the middle. This CDR3 has 14 amino acids. Germline-derived CDR1 and CDR2 are SEHNR and FQNEAQ (reference sequence).

The sample holds many counts of this clonotype. The chain carries TRBV5-1 and TRBJ2-3; the D gene is possibly TRBD1 (5 bases). Trimming left V 4 bases short and J 0 bases short, with 15 bases between. The CDR3 totals 16 residues. Germline V CDR1 and CDR2: SGHRS, YFSETQ. CDR3 bases: TGCGCCAGCAGCATCAGGACATACTTCAGCACAGATACGCAGTATTTT. Translation: CASSIRTYFSTDTQYF. Full variable domain (rest looked up from reference TRBV5-1 and TRBJ2-3): KAGVTQTPRYLIKTRGQQVTLSCSPISGHRSVSWYQQTPGQGLQFLFEYFSETQRNKGNFPGRFSGRQFSNSRSEMNVSTLELGDSALYLCASSIRTYFSTDTQYFGPGTRLTVL.

This clonotype was found a few times. This sequence joins TRBV2 and TRBJ2-3; 13 bases line up with TRBD2. Germline V gene data show CDR1 as SNHLY and CDR2 as FYNNEI. The junction had 14 bases not matched to a gene; V was cut back by 5 bases and J by 3 bases. This CDR3 region has 19 residues. CDR3 DNA: TGTGCCAGCAGTATACCGGGACTAGCGGGAAGAGGTGGGACAGATACGCAGTATTTT. Residues: CASSIPGLAGRGGTDTQYF.

This clonotype was recorded many times. The genes are TRBV7-2 and TRBJ1-4; D remains ambiguous. Germline V gene sequence: CDR1 SGHTA, CDR2 FQGNSA. Deletions cut 7 bases from V and 4 bases from J, with 13 bases between. The CDR3 contains 14 residues. The CDR3 sequence is CASNFGQVNEKLFF. Here the CDR3 DNA reads TGTGCCAGCAACTTCGGCCAGGTTAATGAAAAACTGTTTTTT.

The chain is built from TRBV6-1 and TRBJ2-1; D gene uncertain. The CDR3 runs to 15 residues. V shed 7 bases and J shed 0 bases, with 13 bases lying between them. Germline V CDR1 and CDR2: MNHNS, SASEGT. This chain's CDR3 is CASIQSVTSYNEQFF. Written as DNA, the CDR3 is TGTGCCAGCATTCAAAGCGTTACCTCCTACAATGAGCAGTTCTTC.

Concerning this clonotype itself: This may stem from a read error, because a much larger clone lies one nucleotide away. This chain links TRBV6-1 with TRBJ2-3; D unclear. The CDR3 has 13 amino acids. Germline CDR1 is MNHNS and CDR2 is SASEGT. Trimming pared 3 bases from V and 4 bases from J, leaving 8 bases between. CDR3 bases: TGTGCCAGCAGTGAGGGTTCGGCAGATACGCAGTATTTT. Encoded protein: CASSEGSADTQYF.

The V and J genes are TRBV6-4 and TRBJ2-5, with D perhaps TRBD1 or TRBD2 (5 bases each). There are 12 residues in the CDR3. With 8 bases removed from V and 5 bases from J, the gap between germline ends came to 12 bases. Germline CDR1 reads MRHNA; CDR2 reads SNTAGT. CDR3 in amino acids: CASLGAGETQYF. The CDR3 region has the DNA TGTGCCAGCCTCGGGGCCGGGGAGACCCAGTACTTC.

This clonotype was seen ten or more times. This chain connects TRBV5-5 to TRBJ1-4; TRBD1 is a possible D gene (5 bases). V lost 3 bases and J 3 bases, leaving 6 bases between the germline ends. The CDR3 contains 13 residues. CDR1 and CDR2 (germline): SGHKS, YYEKEE (reference sequence). CDR3 sequence: CASSSGPNEKLFF. CDR3 DNA: TGTGCCAGCAGCTCGGGGCCTAATGAAAAACTGTTTTTT.

As regards this clonotype: A much larger clone lies one base from this, so it may be a read error. The chain recombines TRBV11-2 with TRBJ2-1, with TRBD2 matching 11 bases. The J call is doubtful: the DNA matches TRBJ2-5 better. This CDR3 spans 16 amino acids. Germline V lookup: CDR1 SGHAT, CDR2 FQNNGV. For the CDR3, the DNA is TGTGCCAGCAGCTTGGAACTAGCGGGAGTGAAAGGGACCCAGTACTTC. As protein: CASSLELAGVKGTQYF.

In its sample, this clonotype was seen many times. V usage is TRBV20-1 and J usage is TRBJ1-5; D remains unclear. CDR3 length: 16 residues. The germline V gene encodes CDR1 DFQATT and CDR2 SNEGSKA (reference sequence). V shed 0 bases and J shed 0 bases, with 12 bases lying between them. Here the CDR3 DNA reads TGCAGTGCTAGAGATCCGGGGAGGTCTAGCAATCAGCCCCAGCATTTT. Encoded protein: CSARDPGRSSNQPQHF.

The rearrangement joins TRBV12-3 or TRBV12-4 to TRBJ2-1, with 8 bases that match TRBD2. The J segment lost 3 bases and the V segment lost 4 bases, leaving 11 bases of the junction unmatched. CDR3 length: 17 amino acids. The CDR3: CASSSRGSGIYYNEQFF. In DNA, the CDR3 is TGTGCCAGCAGTTCCCGGGGTAGCGGGATATACTACAATGAGCAGTTCTTC.

This clonotype has at least ten counts. The V call is TRBV27, the J call TRBJ1-2, with a tentative D call TRBD1 (5 bases). Looked up from germline, CDR1 is MNHEY and CDR2 is SMNVEV (reference sequence). CDR3 size: 14 residues. Trimming removed 2 bases from V and 3 bases from J, with 10 bases in between. The CDR3 is CASSLGGAHYGYTF. The CDR3 DNA reads TGTGCCAGCAGTTTAGGAGGGGCACACTATGGCTACACCTTC.